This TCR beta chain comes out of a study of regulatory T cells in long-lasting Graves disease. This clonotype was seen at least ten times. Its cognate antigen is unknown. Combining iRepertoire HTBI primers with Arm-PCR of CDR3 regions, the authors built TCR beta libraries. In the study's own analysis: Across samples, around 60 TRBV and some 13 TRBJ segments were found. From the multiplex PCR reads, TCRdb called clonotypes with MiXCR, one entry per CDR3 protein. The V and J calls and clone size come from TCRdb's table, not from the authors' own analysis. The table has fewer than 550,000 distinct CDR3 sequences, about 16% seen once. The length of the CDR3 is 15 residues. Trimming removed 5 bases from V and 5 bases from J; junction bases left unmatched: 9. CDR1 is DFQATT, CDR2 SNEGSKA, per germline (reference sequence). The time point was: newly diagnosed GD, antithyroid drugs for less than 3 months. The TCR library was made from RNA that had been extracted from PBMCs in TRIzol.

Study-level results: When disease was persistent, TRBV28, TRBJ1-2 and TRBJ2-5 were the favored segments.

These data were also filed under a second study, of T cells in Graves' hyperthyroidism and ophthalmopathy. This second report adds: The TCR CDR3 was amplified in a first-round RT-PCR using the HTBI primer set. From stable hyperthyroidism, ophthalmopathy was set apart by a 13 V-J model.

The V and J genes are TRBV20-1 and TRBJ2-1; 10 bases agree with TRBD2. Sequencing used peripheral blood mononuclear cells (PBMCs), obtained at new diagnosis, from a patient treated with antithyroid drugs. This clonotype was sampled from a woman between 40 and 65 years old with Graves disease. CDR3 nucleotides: TGCAGTGCTCCTCCCCCAGCGGGGGGGGACAATGAGCAGTTCTTC. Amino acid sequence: CSAPPPAGGDNEQFF.